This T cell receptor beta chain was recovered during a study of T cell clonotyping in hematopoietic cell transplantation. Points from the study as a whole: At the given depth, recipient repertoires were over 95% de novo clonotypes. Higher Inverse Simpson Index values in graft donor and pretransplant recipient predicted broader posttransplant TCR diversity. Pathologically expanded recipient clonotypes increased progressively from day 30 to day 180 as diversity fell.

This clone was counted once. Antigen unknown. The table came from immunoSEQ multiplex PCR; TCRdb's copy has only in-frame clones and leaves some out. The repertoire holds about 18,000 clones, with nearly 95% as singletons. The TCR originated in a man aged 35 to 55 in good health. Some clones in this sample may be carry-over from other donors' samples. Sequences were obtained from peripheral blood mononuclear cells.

The DNA for the CDR3 is TGTGCCAGCAACATGGGACTTTACACCGGGGAGCTGTTTTTT. It specifies CASNMGLYTGELFF. This sequence joins TRBV5-8 and TRBJ2-2; TRBD2 is a possible D gene (6 bases). The CDR3 is 14 amino acids. Trimming took off 6 bases at V and 3 bases at J, with 12 bases between the two ends. Germline CDR1 reads SGHTS; CDR2 reads YDEGEE.